The clone carrying this T cell receptor (beta chain) has just a few counts. Primers included in the PCR were 60 Vbeta and 13 Jbeta primers. Per the study methods: In a later analysis, around 10 million of 60 million to 80 million unique beta chains occurred in at least two donors. Libraries were prepared by immunoSEQ multiplex PCR; TCRdb keeps only in-frame clonotypes and omits some of them. The V and J calls and the clone size are those of that table, but D and trimming were determined from the DNA. The sample gives 150,000 to 200,000 clones, roughly a tenth of which show up once; roughly 1.4% is in the top ten. The data are from a study of cytomegalovirus exposure and HLA in healthy donors. Germline values: CDR1 MGHDK, CDR2 SYGVNS. The CDR3 consists of 13 residues. V was pared by 6 bases and J by 7 bases, with 15 bases between.

The chain uses TRBV25-1 and TRBJ1-1; D possibly corresponds to TRBD1 (5 bases). This TCR was recovered from a woman in her twenties or thirties in good health and CMV-seropositive. The specimen sequenced was PBMCs. In DNA form, the CDR3 reads TGTGCCAGCAGCAAACATCAGGGCAGTGAAGCTTTCTTT. This codes for CASSKHQGSEAFF.